A single sample gave rise to the 18 T cell receptor beta chains below, sequenced in a study of blood T cells in healthy people across ages. The second PCR ran 7 to 11 cycles with a sample-barcoded 5' primer and J-beta primers. TCRdb processed the 5' RACE reads anew with MiXCR; each CDR3 protein has one entry. The sample has 750,000 or so distinct CDR3 sequences; approximately 25% are singletons. This sample also appeared in a second study, on T cells of mothers and their children.

The sequenced sample was blood. The receptors come from a boy aged 5-17 years in good health.

This chain joins TRBV12-3 or TRBV12-4 and TRBJ1-2; D perhaps matches TRBD1 (6 bases). CDR3 length equals 16 residues. With 3 bases removed from V and 1 base from J, the gap between germline ends came to 15 bases. The CDR3 is CASSFGQIEFNYGYTF. CDR3 sequence (DNA): TGTGCCAGCAGTTTTGGACAGATCGAGTTTAACTATGGCTACACCTTC.

This clonotype was picked up a small number of times. The J gene is TRBJ2-1, the V gene TRBV7-2, with D possibly being TRBD1 (6 bases). TRBJ2-7 explains the end of the DNA better; the J call may be wrong. Germline CDR1 SGHTA, CDR2 FQGNSA. The CDR3 has 11 amino acids. The CDR3: CASSSQGEQYF. The CDR3 DNA is TGTGCCAGCAGCTCGCAGGGGGAGCAGTACTTC.

This clonotype was detected a few times. The germline gene is not matched at one end of the junction; a read error may be the cause. This chain links TRBV6-1 with TRBJ2-5, with D maybe TRBD2 (6 bases). The CDR3 length is 14 residues. The germline CDR1 and CDR2 sequences are MNHNS and SASEGT. The CDR3: CASRRGDSAGGEFF. The CDR3 DNA is TGTGCCAGCAGGCGAGGCGACTCAGCCGGAGGGGAGTTCTTC.

This clonotype was counted a few times. The CDR3 here is CSAPFDLYNEQFF. The CDR3 DNA reads TGCAGTGCTCCCTTTGATCTTTACAATGAGCAGTTCTTC. The chain recombines TRBV20-1 with TRBJ2-5; no reliable D call. TRBJ2-1 matches the DNA end more closely, so the J call is doubtful. This CDR3 has 13 amino acids. Germline CDR1 reads DFQATT; CDR2 reads SNEGSKA (reference sequence).

The chain links TRBV27 to TRBJ2-7; D is possibly TRBD1 (5 bases). The CDR3 is made up of 14 amino acids. V gave up 3 bases and J gave up 5 bases, with 14 bases separating them. Per germline, CDR1 MNHEY and CDR2 SMNVEV (reference sequence). As DNA, the CDR3 is TGTGCCAGCAGTTTGGCCCGAGGACACCACGAGCAGTACTTC. It encodes CASSLARGHHEQYF.

The chain couples TRBV4-2 to TRBJ2-7; the match to TRBD1 covers 7 bases. Looked up from germline, CDR1 is LGHNA and CDR2 is YNFKEQ. This CDR3 has 14 residues. The junction had 6 bases not matched to a gene; V was cut back by 2 bases and J by 5 bases. CDR3 sequence: CASSQQGQLDEQYF. In DNA form, the CDR3 reads TGTGCCAGCAGCCAACAGGGACAGCTCGACGAGCAGTACTTC.

This chain connects TRBV2 to TRBJ1-2, with a weak D call TRBD1 (5 bases). The V end lost 6 bases, the J end lost 3 bases, and 17 bases lay between the germline ends. Germline V gene sequence: CDR1 SNHLY, CDR2 FYNNEI. The CDR3 length is 15 residues. Here the CDR3 DNA reads TGTGCCAGCAGACCCATACTTACAGGAGACTATGGCTACACCTTC. Amino acid sequence: CASRPILTGDYGYTF.

The V gene is TRBV7-2, the J gene TRBJ2-5, with TRBD2 matching 8 bases. With the DNA end fitting TRBJ2-7 better, the J assignment may be wrong. Germline V gene lookup returns CDR1 SGHTA and CDR2 FQGNSA. The CDR3 has 15 amino acids. CDR3 in amino acids: CASRDAGGLTYEQYF. Here the CDR3 DNA reads TGTGCCAGCAGAGACGCGGGGGGCCTAACCTACGAGCAGTACTTC.

This clonotype was counted only a few times. The chain uses TRBV19 and TRBJ2-5; D gene unclear. The CDR3 extends over 15 amino acids. Trimming removed 10 bases at V and 2 bases at J, with 20 bases between. In germline, CDR1 is LNHDA, CDR2 SQIVND (reference sequence). The CDR3 nucleotides are TGTGCCACCAGAACCCGACCTGGCCCACAAGAGACCCAGTACTTC. This gives the protein CATRTRPGPQETQYF. Together with reference TRBV19 and TRBJ2-5, the CDR3 gives the full variable domain: DGGITQSPKYLFRKEGQNVTLSCEQNLNHDAMYWYRQDPGQGLRLIYYSQIVNDFQKGDIAEGYSVSREKKESFPLTVTSAQKNPTAFYLCATRTRPGPQETQYFGPGTRLLVL.

The chain joins TRBV20-1 to TRBJ1-2; possible D gene TRBD1, 5 bases. CDR3 length: 13 amino acids. Between the trimmed V and J ends, which lost 0 bases and 4 bases, there was a span of 9 bases. CDR1 DFQATT and CDR2 SNEGSKA come from the germline V gene (reference sequence). This CDR3 is CSARDTGGYGYTF. CDR3 in DNA: TGCAGTGCTAGAGATACAGGCGGCTATGGCTACACCTTC.

This chain joins TRBV3-1 and TRBJ2-7, with TRBD1 as a possible D gene (6 bases). This CDR3 comprises 13 residues. V lost 8 bases to trimming and J lost 3 bases, with 14 bases between them. Germline V gene data show CDR1 as LGHDT and CDR2 as YNNKEL (reference sequence). The CDR3 DNA reads TGTGCCAGCGGGTTCACAGGGATCTACGAGCAGTACTTC. Translated: CASGFTGIYEQYF.

Only a few counts were recorded for this clonotype. This chain uses TRBV20-1 with TRBJ2-5; D remains ambiguous. The closer fit of TRBJ2-1 to the DNA end suggests the J call may be wrong. Per the germline V gene, CDR1 is DFQATT and CDR2 is SNEGSKA (reference sequence). The CDR3 is made up of 14 amino acids. The chain's CDR3 is CSARDPPSGNEQFF. The CDR3 nucleotides are TGCAGTGCTAGAGATCCTCCTTCTGGTAATGAGCAGTTCTTC.

The gene calls are TRBV7-2 and TRBJ2-5; 10 positions match TRBD2. Germline V lookup: CDR1 SGHTA, CDR2 FQGNSA. V was clipped by 2 bases and J by 3 bases; unmatched bases: 6. The CDR3 has 16 amino acids. The DNA for the CDR3 is TGTGCCAGCAGCTTAATCAGCGGGGGGGCGGAAGAGACCCAGTACTTC. Amino acid sequence: CASSLISGGAEETQYF.

This clonotype has just a few counts. The chain employs TRBV5-1 and TRBJ2-7; D is undetermined. The CDR3 covers 15 residues. CDR1 and CDR2 (germline): SGHRS, YFSETQ. V was clipped by 4 bases and J by 4 bases, with 18 bases between them. The CDR3 coding sequence is TGCGCCAGCAGCATCAGACCCGGTGCTGTGTACGAGCAGTACTTC. This gives the protein CASSIRPGAVYEQYF.

The chain carries TRBV10-3 and TRBJ2-5; 7 bases are shared with TRBD1. Trimming cost V 4 bases and J 2 bases; bases outside gene matches: 10. This CDR3 has 16 residues. Per the germline V gene, CDR1 is ENHRY and CDR2 is SYGVKD. CDR3 sequence: CAISATSGTAQETQYF. The DNA of the CDR3 is TGTGCCATCAGTGCAACCTCCGGGACAGCACAAGAGACCCAGTACTTC.

This clonotype was detected a few times. V and J are TRBV7-9 and TRBJ1-2; perhaps TRBD1 as D (5 bases). Germline CDR1 and CDR2: SEHNR and FQNEAQ (reference sequence). The germline V and J ends were trimmed by 4 bases and 2 bases, with 11 bases remaining between them. The CDR3 runs 14 residues. This CDR3 is CASSSTGRNYGYTF. The CDR3, as DNA: TGTGCCAGCAGCTCGACGGGACGGAACTATGGCTACACCTTC.

This clonotype appeared a few times. The chain joins TRBV20-1 to TRBJ2-3, with 10 bases that match TRBD2. The CDR3 runs 16 residues. Trimming at V came to 8 bases and at J to 4 bases, leaving 15 bases not matched to a gene. The germline V gene encodes CDR1 DFQATT and CDR2 SNEGSKA (reference sequence). The DNA of the CDR3 is TGCAGTTCATCGCCTTCAGCGGGGGGGCCAGCAGATACGCAGTATTTT. Translation gives CSSSPSAGGPADTQYF.

The J gene is TRBJ1-1, the V gene TRBV20-1; D remains ambiguous. The CDR3 covers 14 residues. Germline lookup yields CDR1 DFQATT and CDR2 SNEGSKA (reference sequence). Trimming took off 1 base at V and 4 bases at J, with 13 bases between the two ends. The CDR3 loop is CSARGGIGSTEAFF. The CDR3 DNA is TGCAGTGCTAGAGGAGGCATCGGCAGCACTGAAGCTTTCTTT.